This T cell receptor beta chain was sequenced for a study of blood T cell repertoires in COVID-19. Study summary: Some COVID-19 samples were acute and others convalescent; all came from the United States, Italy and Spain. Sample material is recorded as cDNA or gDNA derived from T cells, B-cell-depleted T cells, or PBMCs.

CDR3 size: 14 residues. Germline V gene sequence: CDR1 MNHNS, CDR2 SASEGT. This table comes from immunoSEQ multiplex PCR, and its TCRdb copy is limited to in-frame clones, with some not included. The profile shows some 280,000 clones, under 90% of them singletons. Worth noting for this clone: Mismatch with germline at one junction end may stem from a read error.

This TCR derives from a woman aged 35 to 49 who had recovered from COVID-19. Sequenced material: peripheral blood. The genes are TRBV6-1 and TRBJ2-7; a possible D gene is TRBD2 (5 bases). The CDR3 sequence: CASSDFRQFYPGDF. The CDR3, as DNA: TGTGCCAGCAGTGATTTTAGGCAGTTCTACCCCGGGGACTTC.